This TCR beta chain was documented in a study of cytomegalovirus exposure and HLA in healthy donors. Study overall: In a previous analysis, some 120 million unique TCR beta sequences were found from 150 million to 200 million T cells.

The PCR employed 60 Vbeta primers together with 13 Jbeta primers. Using immunoSEQ multiplex PCR, the repertoire was profiled, and TCRdb retains in-frame clones only, with some absent. The table shows fewer than 150,000 clones, with around 80% occurring only once. Germline loops: CDR1 MNHEY, CDR2 SMNVEV (reference sequence). Trimming cost V 6 bases and J 0 bases; bases outside gene matches: 6. This CDR3 spans 16 amino acids. The receptor was derived from a man aged 35-49 years in good health and CMV-seropositive. The V call is TRBV27, the J call TRBJ2-2; TRBD2 matches 8 bases. Sequencing input: PBMCs. CDR3 bases: TGTGCCAGCAGAAAAGTAGCGGGGACGAACACCGGGGAGCTGTTTTTT. Amino acid sequence: CASRKVAGTNTGELFF.